The next 27 T cell receptor beta chains were all read from a single sample in a study of blood T cell repertoires in COVID-19. The method was immunoSEQ multiplex PCR; TCRdb's version includes in-frame clones alone and lacks a portion of them. The repertoire has 400,000 or so clones, about nine tenths of them found once; the top ten carry about 1.4%. The material sequenced was peripheral blood. These receptors were obtained from a middle-aged woman with COVID-19, enrolled during active disease.

The V and J genes are TRBV15 and TRBJ2-7; 9 positions match TRBD2. CDR3 length equals 15 residues. V shed 0 bases and J 2 bases; nucleotides not matched to a gene: 2. Germline CDR1 is LNHNV and CDR2 is YYDKDF (reference sequence). The CDR3 DNA sequence: TGTGCCACCAGCAGAGATATAGCGGGAGCCTACGAGCAGTACTTC. It yields the protein CATSRDIAGAYEQYF.

This clone was counted only a few times. The rearrangement joins TRBV5-6 to TRBJ2-3; 9 positions agree with TRBD1. This CDR3 region has 17 residues. J was trimmed by 2 bases and V by 3 bases; bases with no gene match: 10. Germline values: CDR1 SGHDT, CDR2 YYEEEE. This chain's CDR3 is CASSSWTGEGITDTQYF. As DNA, the CDR3 is TGTGCCAGCAGCTCCTGGACAGGGGAAGGGATCACAGATACGCAGTATTTT.

Only one count was recorded for this clone. This chain connects TRBV28 to TRBJ1-2; TRBD1 aligns across 11 bases. With V trimmed by 5 bases and J by 3 bases, 5 bases remained unmatched. Germline values: CDR1 MDHEN, CDR2 SYDVKM. The CDR3 length is 15 residues. CDR3 residues: CASSLGQGGYYGYTF. The CDR3 coding sequence is TGTGCCAGCAGTCTGGGACAGGGGGGATACTATGGCTACACCTTC.

The chain couples TRBV27 to TRBJ2-1, with 8 bases matching TRBD1. Trimming took 7 bases from V and 3 from J; bases not matched to a gene: 8. CDR3 length: 15 amino acids. Per the germline V gene, CDR1 is MNHEY and CDR2 is SMNVEV (reference sequence). The CDR3 is CASTAVQGGYNEQFF. The DNA for the CDR3 is TGTGCCAGCACCGCGGTACAGGGGGGCTACAATGAGCAGTTCTTC.

V usage is TRBV11-3 and J usage is TRBJ2-1, with D possibly TRBD2 on 6 matching bases. Germline CDR1 SGHNT, CDR2 YENEEA. V lost 1 base and J lost 0, with 10 bases in between. The length of the CDR3 is 16 residues. The CDR3 spells CASSLGGRSSYNEQFF. CDR3 DNA: TGTGCCAGCAGCTTAGGAGGGAGGAGCTCCTACAATGAGCAGTTCTTC.

This clone came up a few times. V gene TRBV7-9 combines with J gene TRBJ1-1; no reliable D call. V lost 5 bases and J 10 bases, leaving 14 bases between the germline ends. Germline-derived CDR1 and CDR2 are SEHNR and FQNEAQ (reference sequence). The length of the CDR3 is 12 residues. The chain's CDR3 is CASSDQEAGAFF. The CDR3 DNA reads as TGTGCCAGCAGCGACCAGGAGGCAGGAGCTTTCTTT.

The V gene is TRBV18, the J gene TRBJ1-4; unclear D gene. Trimming removed 2 bases at V and 11 bases at J, with 12 bases between. Germline assignment: CDR1 KGHSH and CDR2 LQKENI. This CDR3 is 13 amino acids long. The CDR3 nucleotides read TGTGCCAGCTCACCAGGAGGTTGGGAGAAACTGTTTTTT. It encodes CASSPGGWEKLFF.

This clone was counted ten times or more. The germline gene is not matched at one end of the junction; a read error may be the cause. The chain couples TRBV7-7 to TRBJ2-7, with D perhaps matching TRBD1 (5 bases). CDR3 length: 15 amino acids. Per the germline V gene, CDR1 is SSHAT and CDR2 is FNYEAQ (reference sequence). The CDR3 sequence: CASIPRERTLYEQYF. CDR3 nucleotide sequence: TGTGCTAGCATCCCCAGGGAAAGGACCCTCTACGAGCAGTACTTC.

This rearrangement joins TRBV29-1 to TRBJ2-1; 8 bases map to TRBD2. After removal of 5 bases from V and 6 bases from J, the junction contained 3 bases not matched to a gene. Germline CDR1 reads SQVTM; CDR2 reads ANQGSEA. The CDR3 spans 12 residues. DNA of the CDR3: TGCAGCGTTCGGGAGGGCCCCAATGAGCAGTTCTTC. Its protein is CSVREGPNEQFF.

The J gene is TRBJ1-1, the V gene TRBV19; 10 positions match TRBD1. The CDR3 extends over 15 amino acids. CDR1 and CDR2 (germline): LNHDA, SQIVND (reference sequence). The V and J ends lost 4 bases and 5 bases, in that order; junction bases with no gene match: 7. The CDR3 region is CASSTRTGGYTEAFF. The CDR3 DNA reads TGTGCCAGTAGTACCCGGACAGGGGGATATACTGAAGCTTTCTTT.

The V and J genes are TRBV5-4 and TRBJ2-3, with 7 bases that match TRBD1. The V gene end was trimmed by 2 bases and the J gene end by 6 bases; junction bases not matched to a gene: 3. There are 13 residues in the CDR3. Germline lookup yields CDR1 SGHNT and CDR2 YYREEE (reference sequence). CDR3 DNA sequence: TGTGCCAGCAGCTTACAGGGGCCTGATACGCAGTATTTT. Amino acids: CASSLQGPDTQYF.

V usage is TRBV19 and J usage is TRBJ1-2, with D perhaps TRBD1 (5 bases). V lost 6 bases and J lost 8, with 19 bases in between. The CDR3 runs to 14 residues. Germline values: CDR1 LNHDA, CDR2 SQIVND (reference sequence). In nucleotides, the CDR3 is TGTGCCAGTAGCATCTTAAGGGGATCAGGCGGCTACACCTTC. Translation gives CASSILRGSGGYTF.

The sample holds a few counts of this clone. The chain uses TRBV4-2 and TRBJ1-3; the D is unclear. V was pared by 3 bases and J by 0 bases, with 9 bases between. The CDR3 extends over 15 amino acids. Germline CDR1 and CDR2: LGHNA and YNFKEQ. The CDR3 DNA follows: TGTGCCAGCAGCCAGACTACGAGCTCTGGAAACACCATATATTTT. Amino acid sequence: CASSQTTSSGNTIYF.

The chain recombines TRBV6-6 with TRBJ2-7; 7 nucleotides match TRBD1. CDR1 is MNHNY and CDR2 is SVGAGI in the germline V gene (reference sequence). With 5 bases clipped from V and 2 bases from J, the junction kept 9 bases outside the gene matches. There are 15 residues in the CDR3. CDR3 loop: CASSPLRQGPYEQYF. Here the CDR3 DNA reads TGTGCCAGCAGTCCATTGCGACAGGGCCCCTACGAGCAGTACTTC.

This clone was observed once. J is TRBJ1-4 and V is TRBV28, with 8 positions matching TRBD1. V lost 6 bases and J lost 8; bases outside the gene matches: 8. CDR1 and CDR2 (germline): MDHEN, SYDVKM. The CDR3 has 14 amino acids. The CDR3 nucleotides are TGTGCCAGCAGATCGACAGGGGTAAGAGAAAAACTGTTTTTT. Protein: CASRSTGVREKLFF.

The chain links TRBV11-2 to TRBJ1-2; maybe TRBD1 (6 bases). The V gene's germline CDR1 is SGHAT and CDR2 FQNNGV. This CDR3 has 12 residues. V shed 3 bases and J shed 7 bases, with 9 bases lying between them. The CDR3 nucleotides read TGTGCCAGCAGCTTTACAGGGATTGGCTACACCTTC. This codes for CASSFTGIGYTF.

V usage is TRBV4-3 and J usage is TRBJ1-6; D gene unclear. This CDR3 spans 15 amino acids. V dropped 2 bases and J dropped 3 bases, with 8 bases sitting between them. Germline assignment: CDR1 LGHNA and CDR2 YSLEER. Here the CDR3 DNA reads TGCGCCAGCAGCCAACAGGTTTACTATAATTCACCCCTCCACTTT. It specifies CASSQQVYYNSPLHF.

The chain recombines TRBV5-5 with TRBJ1-6; D gene uncertain. The CDR3 is made up of 16 amino acids. Trimming cost V 0 bases and J 7 bases, with 14 bases left between them. Germline V gene data show CDR1 as SGHKS and CDR2 as YYEKEE (reference sequence). CDR3 region: CASSLGPLFGNSPLHF. The CDR3 DNA sequence: TGTGCCAGCAGCTTGGGGCCTCTTTTCGGGAATTCACCCCTCCACTTT.

This rearrangement joins TRBV7-8 to TRBJ2-2; 13 nucleotides agree with TRBD2. CDR1 SGHVS and CDR2 FQNEAQ come from the germline V gene. The junction had 8 bases not matched to a gene; V was cut back by 3 bases and J by 7 bases. This CDR3 has 17 amino acids. The DNA for the CDR3 is TGTGCCAGCAGCTTCGGCGGACTAGCGGGAGCCAGCGGGGAGCTGTTTTTT. The encoded protein is CASSFGGLAGASGELFF.

This chain joins TRBV25-1 and TRBJ1-4, with 7 positions matching TRBD1. V was pared by 5 bases and J by 8 bases, with 8 bases of the junction left unmatched. This CDR3 is 14 amino acids long. Germline loops: CDR1 MGHDK, CDR2 SYGVNS. DNA for the CDR3: TGTGCCAGCAGTTTCGCAGGGGGAGAAGAAAAACTGTTTTTT. This encodes CASSFAGGEEKLFF.

This chain's CDR3 is CASSHGSYEQYF. The CDR3 bases are TGTGCCAGCAGTCACGGTAGTTACGAGCAGTACTTC. The gene calls are TRBV28 and TRBJ2-7; D is undetermined. CDR1 is MDHEN and CDR2 is SYDVKM in the germline V gene. The CDR3 loop spans 12 amino acids. Deletions cut 5 bases from V and 4 bases from J, with 9 bases between.

CDR3 in amino acids: CASSQDWKGIGTEAFF. CDR3 in DNA: TGTGCCAGCAGCCAAGATTGGAAGGGGATCGGCACTGAAGCTTTCTTT. The chain is built from TRBV3-1 (or the pseudogene TRBV3-2) and TRBJ1-1, with D perhaps matching TRBD1 (5 bases). CDR3 length: 16 amino acids. Trimming took off 0 bases at V and 4 bases at J, with 15 bases between the two ends. CDR1 and CDR2 from the germline V gene are LGHDT and YNNKEL (reference sequence).

The gene calls are TRBV7-2 and TRBJ2-1; 9 bases are shared with TRBD1. J was trimmed by 0 bases and V by 4 bases; bases with no gene match: 13. The CDR3 has 19 amino acids. CDR1 is SGHTA and CDR2 is FQGNSA in the germline V gene. The CDR3: CASSSFGTGFYSSYNEQFF. The CDR3 DNA reads TGTGCCAGCAGCTCATTCGGGACAGGGTTCTACAGCTCCTACAATGAGCAGTTCTTC. The entire variable domain, with the rest obtained from reference TRBV7-2 and TRBJ2-1, is as follows: GAGVSQSPSNKVTEKGKDVELRCDPISGHTALYWYRQSLGQGLEFLIYFQGNSAPDKSGLPSDRFSAERTGGSVSTLTIQRTQQEDSAVYLCASSSFGTGFYSSYNEQFFGPGTRLTVL.

As to this clone: Other DNA sequences within the sample encode an identical CDR3. V is TRBV5-4 and J is TRBJ1-1; D is perhaps TRBD1 (5 bases). The CDR3 contains 13 residues. The germline gives CDR1 SGHNT, CDR2 YYREEE (reference sequence). The V gene lost 1 base and the J gene lost 2 bases, with 6 bases spanning the gap. The CDR3: CASSLTGNTEAFF. CDR3 nucleotides: TGTGCCAGCAGCTTGACAGGCAACACTGAAGCTTTCTTT.

The genes are TRBV27 and TRBJ1-6; perhaps TRBD1 as D (5 bases). Trimming cost V 2 bases and J 8 bases, with 22 bases left between them. The CDR3 loop spans 18 amino acids. Per germline, CDR1 MNHEY and CDR2 SMNVEV (reference sequence). In DNA form, the CDR3 reads TGTGCCAGCAGTTTAAACCCGAGGGAGGAGGGGTTTTATTCACCCCTCCACTTT. It is translated as CASSLNPREEGFYSPLHF.

The chain has TRBV9 and TRBJ1-6; D not certain. This CDR3 contains 16 residues. Germline lookup yields CDR1 SGDLS and CDR2 YYNGEE. V lost 3 bases and J 5 bases, leaving 15 bases between the germline ends. CDR3: CASSGPGAAHNSPLHF. The CDR3 DNA is TGTGCCAGCAGCGGACCGGGAGCAGCACATAATTCACCCCTCCACTTT. Using reference TRBV9 and TRBJ1-6 for the parts outside the CDR3, the full variable domain is DSGVTQTPKHLITATGQRVTLRCSPRSGDLSVYWYQQSLDQGLQFLIQYYNGEERAKGNILERFSAQQFPDLHSELNLSSLELGDSALYFCASSGPGAAHNSPLHFGNGTRLTVT.

The gene calls are TRBV27 and TRBJ1-2, with D tentatively TRBD1 (6 bases). CDR1 and CDR2 (germline): MNHEY, SMNVEV (reference sequence). The CDR3 spans 15 residues. Trimming pared 4 bases from V and 1 base from J, leaving 13 bases between. CDR3 DNA sequence: TGTGCCAGCAGTTCGCCCGGGACACTTAACTATGGCTACACCTTC. Protein product: CASSSPGTLNYGYTF.